A selection of T cell receptor beta chains follows, all from one sample in a study of blood T cells in healthy people across ages. Using its own MiXCR run on the 5' RACE reads, TCRdb lists one record per CDR3 protein. The sample yields some 760,000 distinct CDR3 sequences, just under 25% seen once. The same data also went into a second study, on T cells of mothers and their children.

The specimen sequenced was blood. Every receptor here comes from a boy between 10 and 17 years old in good health. The CDR3 runs from the conserved cysteine through the conserved F or W. A D gene is named only where the DNA matches it firmly. Clone size is given for some rows only: seen once, a few or many times, or a class if the clone is expanded.

d_call	v_call	j_call	cdr3_length	clone_size	cdr3_nt	cdr3_aa
NA	TRBV7-9	TRBJ2-5	16	few	TGTGCCAGCAGCCTCGGGCCGACAGGAGGTCAAGAGACCCAGTACTTC	CASSLGPTGGQETQYF
NA	TRBV29-1	TRBJ1-4	13	NA	TGCAGCGTTGAAGAGAATGCTAATGAAAAACTGTTTTTT	CSVEENANEKLFF
TRBD2	TRBV2	TRBJ2-1	15	NA	TGTGCCAGCTCACTAGCGGGGGAGGTAGGCAATGAGCAGTTCTTC	CASSLAGEVGNEQFF
NA	TRBV3-1	TRBJ2-3	12	few	TGTGCCAGCAGCCAGATTCTCGATACGCAGTATTTT	CASSQILDTQYF
NA	TRBV6-6	TRBJ2-1	13	few	TGTGCCAGCAGCCTCATGGAACTCGATGAGCAGTTCTTC	CASSLMELDEQFF
TRBD1	TRBV29-1	TRBJ1-1	13	NA	TGCAGCGCCCTCACGCAGGGGGGATTTTTAGCTTTCTTT	CSALTQGGFLAFF
NA	TRBV29-1	TRBJ2-3	16	few	TGCAGCGCAGCCGAGGCGTCGCTGACTAGCACAGATACGCAGTATTTT	CSAAEASLTSTDTQYF
TRBD2	TRBV27	TRBJ2-3	16	NA	TGTGCCAGCAGTCCCCTTGACGGGGGGAACACAGATACGCAGTATTTT	CASSPLDGGNTDTQYF
NA	TRBV29-1	TRBJ2-3	16	few	TGCAGCGTTGATCTCGCCGGGACTTTCCGAACAGATACGCAGTATTTT	CSVDLAGTFRTDTQYF
TRBD2	TRBV5-1	TRBJ2-1	16	few	TGCGCCAGCAGCTTACGGCTAGCGGGAGGGTACAATGAGCAGTTCTTC	CASSLRLAGGYNEQFF
TRBD1	TRBV12-3/TRBV12-4	TRBJ1-1	14	few	TGTGCCAGCAGGGCAACACAGGGGTACACTGAAGCTTTCTTT	CASRATQGYTEAFF
NA	TRBV20-1	TRBJ2-5	12	NA	TGCAGTGCTAGCGCGGTGTCAGAGACCCAGTACTTC	CSASAVSETQYF
NA	TRBV27	TRBJ2-7	11	few	TGTGCCACCAGGAACGTCTACGAGCAGTACTTC	CATRNVYEQYF
NA	TRBV29-1	TRBJ2-1	14	NA	TGCAGCGTTGAGGGCCAAAGCTCCTACACTGAGCAGTTCTTC	CSVEGQSSYTEQFF
TRBD2	TRBV4-3	TRBJ2-3	22	few	TGCGCCAGCAGCCGCATGCTTTTGGGACTAGCGGCCGGCTGGGTTAGCACAGATACGCAGTATTTT	CASSRMLLGLAAGWVSTDTQYF
NA	TRBV6-5	TRBJ2-7	15	few	TGTGCCAGCAGTCCTCATACAGGGCTATCCTACGAGCAGTACTTC	CASSPHTGLSYEQYF
TRBD1	TRBV20-1	TRBJ1-1	15	NA	TGCAGTGCTGATGGACGCGGACAGGGGATCACTGAAGCTTTCTTT	CSADGRGQGITEAFF
NA	TRBV5-1	TRBJ2-2	16	NA	TGCGCCAGCAGCTTGCGCCCGGGACAGAACACCGGGGAGCTGTTTTTT	CASSLRPGQNTGELFF
NA	TRBV18	TRBJ2-6	19	NA	TGTGCCAGCTCATCCCGGGGGCCGACAGTGGACTCTGGGGCCAACGTCCTGACTTTC	CASSSRGPTVDSGANVLTF
NA	TRBV6-1	TRBJ1-6	16	NA	TGTGCCAGCAGTCCGGCGAGCCCCTCCTATAATTCACCCCTCCACTTT	CASSPASPSYNSPLHF
TRBD2	TRBV12-3/TRBV12-4	TRBJ2-7	16	NA	TGTGCCAGCAGCACCCGGGGTGGCGGGAGGGAAGACGAGCAGTACTTC	CASSTRGGGREDEQYF
NA	TRBV9	TRBJ2-1	16	few	TGTGCCAGCAGCGTAAATGGCGCGGGGGCTCTCAATGAGCAGTTCTTC	CASSVNGAGALNEQFF
TRBD2	TRBV5-1	TRBJ2-5	17	NA	TGCGCCAGCAGCCCCTTCCTAGCGGGAGGCCGACAAGAGACCCAGTACTTC	CASSPFLAGGRQETQYF
NA	TRBV9	TRBJ2-5	15	NA	TGTGCCAGCAGCCCCAGGGACACGTACCAAGAGACCCAGTACTTC	CASSPRDTYQETQYF
TRBD2	TRBV27	TRBJ2-3	15	few	TGTGCCAGCAGCCAACTAGCGGGCGCCACAGATACGCAGTATTTT	CASSQLAGATDTQYF